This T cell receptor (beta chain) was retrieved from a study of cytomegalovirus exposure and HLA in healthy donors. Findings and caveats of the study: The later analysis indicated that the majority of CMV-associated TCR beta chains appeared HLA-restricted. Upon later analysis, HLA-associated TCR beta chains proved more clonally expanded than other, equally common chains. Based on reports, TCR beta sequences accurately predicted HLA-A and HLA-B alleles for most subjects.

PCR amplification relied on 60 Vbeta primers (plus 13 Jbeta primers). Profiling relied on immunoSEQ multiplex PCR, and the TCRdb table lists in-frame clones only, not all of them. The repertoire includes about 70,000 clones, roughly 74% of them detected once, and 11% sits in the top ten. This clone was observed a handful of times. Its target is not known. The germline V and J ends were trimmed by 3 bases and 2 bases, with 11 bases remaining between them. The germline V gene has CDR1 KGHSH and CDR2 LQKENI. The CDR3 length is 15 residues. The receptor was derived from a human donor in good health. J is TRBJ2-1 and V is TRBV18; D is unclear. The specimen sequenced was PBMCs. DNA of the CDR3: TGTGCCAGCTCACCTATAAGCGCGACCTACAATGAGCAGTTCTTC. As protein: CASSPISATYNEQFF.